The 11 T cell receptor beta chains below all came from one sample that was sequenced in a study of identical twins. TCRdb reprocessed the 5' RACE reads via MiXCR and lists one record per CDR3 protein. Of approximately 700,000 distinct CDR3 sequences listed, roughly 6% are singletons. Sequencing was carried out using naive T cells sorted from blood. These receptors originate from a man younger than 35 in good health.

V is TRBV24-1 and J is TRBJ1-5; D is undetermined. The CDR3 spans 12 residues. CDR1 and CDR2 (germline): KGHDR, SFDVKD. V lost 0 bases to trimming and J lost 6 bases, with 2 bases between them. This chain's CDR3 is CATSDLGQPQHF. The CDR3 region has the DNA TGTGCCACCAGTGATTTGGGTCAGCCCCAGCATTTT.

This clonotype was seen at least ten times. The chain has TRBV7-2 and TRBJ1-2; D uncertain. This CDR3 is built from 15 residues. Trimming took off 5 bases at V and 7 bases at J, with 20 bases between the two ends. CDR1 is SGHTA, CDR2 FQGNSA, per germline. Here the CDR3 reads CASSVEAGVPTGYTF. The CDR3, as DNA: TGTGCCAGCAGCGTCGAAGCTGGGGTTCCTACTGGCTACACCTTC.

This clonotype was observed at least ten times. The chain carries TRBV29-1 and TRBJ2-1; 11 bases are a match to TRBD2. In germline, CDR1 is SQVTM, CDR2 ANQGSEA. There are 14 residues in the CDR3. V shed 7 bases, J shed 3 bases, and the junction held 5 bases outside the gene matches. The CDR3 is CSGRLAGYYNEQFF. The CDR3 DNA reads TGCAGCGGGAGACTAGCGGGGTACTACAATGAGCAGTTCTTC.

The chain carries TRBV27 and TRBJ2-3; no clear D. Trimming shortened V by 10 bases and J by 1 base, and 12 bases separated the two germline ends. CDR3 size: 13 residues. Germline V gives CDR1 MNHEY, CDR2 SMNVEV (reference sequence). The CDR3 DNA follows: TGTGCCACCTCCCCGTTGGGCACAGATACGCAGTATTTT. Translating gives CATSPLGTDTQYF.

At least ten counts were recorded for this clonotype. As DNA, the CDR3 is TGTGCCACCAGTGAGACTAGCGGGAGAGGCAATGAGCAGTTCTTC. Protein sequence: CATSETSGRGNEQFF. V and J are TRBV24-1 and TRBJ2-1; TRBD2 matches at 12 bases. Unmatched junction bases numbered 3, after V lost 4 bases and J lost 6 bases. This CDR3 is built from 15 residues. Germline assignment: CDR1 KGHDR and CDR2 SFDVKD.

This clonotype was recorded a few times. V is TRBV5-6 and J is TRBJ1-2; D may be TRBD1 (5 bases). The CDR3 runs 12 residues. V was clipped by 0 bases and J by 12 bases, with 12 bases between them. Per germline, CDR1 SGHDT and CDR2 YYEEEE. The CDR3: CASSLDRGDDTF. The CDR3 DNA is TGTGCCAGCAGCTTGGACCGGGGGGACGACACCTTC.

This clonotype was seen repeatedly, ten times or more. The chain is built from TRBV29-1 and TRBJ2-5, with 7 bases matching TRBD2. CDR1 and CDR2 from the germline V gene are SQVTM and ANQGSEA. With V trimmed by 0 bases and J by 5 bases, 12 bases remained unmatched. This CDR3 has 16 amino acids. CDR3 residues: CSVEDWGREGSETQYF. The CDR3 bases are TGCAGCGTTGAAGATTGGGGCAGGGAGGGATCGGAGACCCAGTACTTC.

This clonotype turned up a few times. The J gene is TRBJ2-3, the V gene TRBV6-2 or TRBV6-3, with 11 bases matching TRBD2. The germline gives CDR1 MNHEY, CDR2 SVGEGT. CDR3 length: 22 amino acids. V dropped 2 bases and J dropped 2; count of bases not matched to a gene: 21. The CDR3 spells CASSYRTSGSSHPYTNTDTQYF. DNA for the CDR3: TGTGCCAGCAGTTACCGTACTAGCGGGAGTTCTCACCCCTATACCAACACAGATACGCAGTATTTT.

This clonotype was observed many times. The rearrangement joins TRBV7-9 to TRBJ2-7; possible D gene TRBD2, 6 bases. Trimming left V 5 bases short and J 2 bases short, with 13 bases between. Germline V gene lookup returns CDR1 SEHNR and CDR2 FQNEAQ (reference sequence). The CDR3 contains 14 residues. This CDR3 is CASSGERAPYEQYV. Here the CDR3 DNA reads TGTGCCAGCAGCGGTGAGCGGGCCCCCTACGAGCAGTACGTC.

This clonotype appeared many times. The chain uses TRBV29-1 and TRBJ2-5, with D possibly TRBD1 on 6 matching bases. This CDR3 region has 12 residues. Germline V gives CDR1 SQVTM, CDR2 ANQGSEA. The V and J ends lost 7 bases and 1 base respectively, with 10 bases between them. The DNA of the CDR3 is TGCAGCGCTGTACAGGGCCAAGAGACCCAGTACTTC. Translating it yields CSAVQGQETQYF.

The table lists this clonotype with a few counts. The CDR3 protein is CASSLDGGTTGELFF. DNA for the CDR3: TGTGCCAGCAGTCTAGACGGGGGGACCACCGGGGAGCTGTTTTTT. The rearrangement links TRBV12-3 or TRBV12-4 to TRBJ2-2; 7 bases match TRBD2. The trim removed 5 bases at V and 4 bases at J, leaving 7 bases unmatched. The CDR3 loop spans 15 amino acids.